Each of the 15 T cell receptor beta chains below was sequenced from the same sample in a study of blood T cell repertoires in COVID-19. TCRdb's copy holds only in-frame clones and misses some; the assay was immunoSEQ multiplex PCR. Counted here are about 220,000 clones, around four fifths occurring once; the ten biggest clones make up 5.2%. Sequenced input: peripheral blood. The source of these receptors is a woman in her 70s with COVID-19, enrolled during active disease.

Turning to this clone: A read error likely explains this, since a far larger clone differs by one base. The rearrangement joins TRBV9 to TRBJ2-1, with 10 bases lining up with TRBD1. This CDR3 is 14 amino acids long. CDR1 is SGDLS, CDR2 YYNGEE, per germline. V was clipped by 0 bases and J by 6 bases; unmatched bases: 0. CDR3 coding DNA: TGTGCCAGCAGCGTAGGGGACAGGGGCAATGAGCAGTTCTTC. Translating it yields CASSVGDRGNEQFF.

This clone appeared once. The rearrangement uses TRBV12-5 and TRBJ2-4; no clear D gene. Trimming shortened V by 6 bases and J by 5 bases, and 11 bases separated the two germline ends. CDR1 LGHNT and CDR2 FRNRAP come from the germline V gene. This CDR3 is built from 13 residues. This CDR3 is CASGDSNENIQYF. For the CDR3, the DNA is TGTGCTAGTGGCGACTCCAACGAAAACATTCAGTACTTC. Complete variable domain (other parts from reference TRBV12-5 and TRBJ2-4): DARVTQTPRHKVTEMGQEVTMRCQPILGHNTVFWYRQTMMQGLELLAYFRNRAPLDDSGMPKDRFSAEMPDATLATLKIQPSEPRDSAVYFCASGDSNENIQYFGAGTRLSVL.

CDR3 amino acids: CASSFSGTGAYNEQFF. DNA of the CDR3: TGTGCCAGCAGTTTTAGCGGGACAGGGGCTTACAATGAGCAGTTCTTC. The chain combines TRBV2 with TRBJ2-1, with 10 positions matching TRBD1. The CDR3 totals 16 residues. Per germline, CDR1 SNHLY and CDR2 FYNNEI. V dropped 5 bases and J dropped 4; count of bases not matched to a gene: 8.

CDR3 in amino acids: CASSSRGLANNEQFF. The CDR3 DNA reads as TGTGCCAGCAGCTCAAGAGGTCTAGCGAACAATGAGCAGTTCTTC. The V and J genes are TRBV11-3 and TRBJ2-1; TRBD2 might be the D (6 bases). CDR1 is SGHNT, CDR2 YENEEA, per germline. The CDR3 totals 15 residues. V was cut by 4 bases and J by 5 bases, with 15 bases left in between. The whole variable domain, remainder taken from reference TRBV11-3 and TRBJ2-1, is EAGVVQSPRYKIIEKKQPVAFWCNPISGHNTLYWYLQNLGQGPELLIRYENEEAVDDSQLPKDRFSAERLKGVDSTLKIQPAELGDSAVYLCASSSRGLANNEQFFGPGTRLTVL.

The rearrangement joins TRBV1 to TRBJ1-2; the table's D call of TRBD1 was not tested on the DNA. TRBV1 is noted as a pseudogene. The CDR3 consists of 17 residues. As DNA, the CDR3 is TGCACCAGCAGCCAAGCGGTCGAACTGGCACAGGGTAATGGCTACACCTTC. This encodes CTSSQAVELAQGNGYTF.

Written as DNA, the CDR3 is TGTGCCAGCAGTTTAGCGGGGACTAGGTTGAACACCGGGGAGCTGTTTTTT. This gives the protein CASSLAGTRLNTGELFF. This chain connects TRBV27 to TRBJ2-2, with TRBD2 matching over 8 bases. Trimming removed 2 bases from V and 1 base from J; junction bases left unmatched: 6. Germline V gene data show CDR1 as MNHEY and CDR2 as SMNVEV (reference sequence). The CDR3 is made up of 17 amino acids.

DNA for the CDR3: TGTGCCAGCTCACCGACACAGGGGACTAGCGGGAGTGGGGAGCAGTACTTC. As protein: CASSPTQGTSGSGEQYF. This chain uses TRBV18 with TRBJ2-7, with TRBD2 identical over 14 bases. The CDR3 loop spans 17 amino acids. The trim removed 3 bases at V and 7 bases at J, leaving 11 bases unmatched. Looked up from germline, CDR1 is KGHSH and CDR2 is LQKENI.

This chain connects TRBV5-1 to TRBJ1-4; TRBD1 agrees at 7 bases. Unmatched junction bases numbered 4, after V lost 3 bases and J lost 2 bases. Germline V gene sequence: CDR1 SGHRS, CDR2 YFSETQ. CDR3 length: 15 residues. As DNA, the CDR3 is TGCGCCAGCAGCTCGACAGGGCTCACTAATGAAAAACTGTTTTTT. This translates into CASSSTGLTNEKLFF.

The table lists this clone with a count of one. The V and J genes are TRBV27 and TRBJ1-1; 8 bases line up with TRBD1. The CDR3 loop spans 14 amino acids. Germline lookup yields CDR1 MNHEY and CDR2 SMNVEV (reference sequence). J was trimmed by 4 bases and V by 6 bases; bases with no gene match: 7. The CDR3 sequence: CASRRDRGGTEAFF. In nucleotides, the CDR3 is TGTGCCAGCAGGCGTGACAGGGGTGGCACTGAAGCTTTCTTT.

V gene TRBV30 combines with J gene TRBJ1-5, with a weak D call TRBD1 (5 bases). V lost 1 base and J 2 bases, leaving 15 bases between the germline ends. There are 16 residues in the CDR3. CDR1 is GTSNPN, CDR2 SVGIG, per germline (reference sequence). The chain's CDR3 is CAWSEFTGGGNQPQHF. DNA of the CDR3: TGTGCCTGGAGTGAGTTCACAGGCGGGGGCAATCAGCCCCAGCATTTT.

The CDR3 loop is CASTRGGLAEAFF. The CDR3 DNA reads TGTGCCAGCACCAGGGGAGGGTTGGCTGAAGCTTTCTTT. V and J are TRBV28 and TRBJ1-1, with a tentative D call TRBD1 (6 bases). Germline V lookup: CDR1 MDHEN, CDR2 SYDVKM. V shed 7 bases and J shed 6 bases, with 15 bases lying between them. The CDR3 runs to 13 residues.

V is TRBV28 and J is TRBJ1-1, with a weak D call TRBD1 (5 bases). The V gene's germline CDR1 is MDHEN and CDR2 SYDVKM. The CDR3 totals 11 residues. The germline V and J ends were trimmed by 7 bases and 10 bases, with 13 bases remaining between them. In DNA form, the CDR3 reads TGTGCCAGCACTCAGGGTACCGGAGCTTTCTTT. This translates into CASTQGTGAFF. The full variable domain, its missing parts supplied by reference TRBV28 and TRBJ1-1, is DVKVTQSSRYLVKRTGEKVFLECVQDMDHENMFWYRQDPGLGLRLIYFSYDVKMKEKGDIPEGYSVSREKKERFSLILESASTNQTSMYLCASTQGTGAFFGQGTRLTVV.

Only one count was recorded for this clone. This chain links TRBV6-2 or TRBV6-3 with TRBJ1-2; possibly TRBD1 for D (6 bases). Germline-derived CDR1 and CDR2 are MNHEY and SVGEGT. CDR3 length equals 14 residues. Trimming removed 2 bases from V and 7 bases from J, with 14 bases in between. The CDR3 spells CASSYVQGSSGYTF. Written as DNA, the CDR3 is TGTGCCAGCAGTTACGTCCAGGGGAGTAGTGGCTACACCTTC.

This clone was detected many times. The chain employs TRBV18 and TRBJ2-3, with 7 bases fitting TRBD1. This CDR3 spans 15 amino acids. Trimming removed 6 bases from V and 0 bases from J; junction bases left unmatched: 6. In germline, CDR1 is KGHSH, CDR2 LQKENI. CDR3 sequence reads: CASSGTATSTDTQYF. In DNA form, the CDR3 reads TGTGCCAGCTCCGGGACAGCAACTAGCACAGATACGCAGTATTTT.

The V call is TRBV21-1, the J call TRBJ2-1; TRBD1, the table's D call, was not compared with the DNA. TRBV21-1 is termed a pseudogene. This CDR3 is 15 amino acids long. The CDR3 loop is CASSKQGSSYNEQFF. CDR3 coding DNA: TGTGCCAGCAGCAAACAGGGAAGCTCCTACAATGAGCAGTTCTTC.